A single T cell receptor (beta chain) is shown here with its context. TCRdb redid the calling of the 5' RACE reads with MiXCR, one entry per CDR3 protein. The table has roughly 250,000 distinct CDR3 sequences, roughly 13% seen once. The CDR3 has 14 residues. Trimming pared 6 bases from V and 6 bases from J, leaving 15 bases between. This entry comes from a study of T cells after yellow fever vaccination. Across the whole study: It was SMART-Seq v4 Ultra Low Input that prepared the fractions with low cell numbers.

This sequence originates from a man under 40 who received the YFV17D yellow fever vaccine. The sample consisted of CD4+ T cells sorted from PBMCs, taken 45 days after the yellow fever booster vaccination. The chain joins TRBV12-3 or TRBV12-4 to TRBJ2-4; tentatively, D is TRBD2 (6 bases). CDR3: CASSSGSGPNIQYF. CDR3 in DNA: TGTGCCAGCAGCTCAGGTAGCGGCCCAAACATTCAGTACTTC.